A selection of T cell receptor beta chains follows, all from one sample in a study of cytomegalovirus exposure and HLA in healthy donors. Clones were read by immunoSEQ multiplex PCR, and TCRdb kept only the in-frame ones, dropping some. The sample has 80,000 to 100,000 clones, about 80% seen once; the top ten hold 7.3%. The sample consisted of PBMCs. These TCRs come from a man aged 25-45 years in good health and CMV-seronegative. CDR3s include the opening cysteine and the closing phenylalanine or tryptophan. D genes are given only for firm matches. Some rows have no size entry. The others give once, few or many, or a class for an expanded clone.

V gene	clone size	D gene	J gene	CDR3 DNA	CDR3 protein
TRBV12-2	.	.	TRBJ1-6	TGTGCAAGTCGCACCAAACCCGACCTTAGGAGCTCCTATAATTCACCCCTCCACTTT	CASRTKPDLRSSYNSPLHF
TRBV19	once	.	TRBJ1-5	TGTGCCAGTAACCCACAGGGCAATCAGCCCCAGCATTTT	CASNPQGNQPQHF
TRBV15	few	TRBD1	TRBJ2-6	TGTGCCACCAGCAGAGATGGGACAGGGACCAACGTCCTGACTTTC	CATSRDGTGTNVLTF
TRBV29-1	.	TRBD2	TRBJ2-5	TGCAGCGTACTTGGACTAGCGGACCTACAAGAGACCCAGTACTTC	CSVLGLADLQETQYF
TRBV27	.	TRBD1	TRBJ2-7	TGTGCCAGCAGTCCGCAACCCGGGACAGGGGGCGAGCAGTACTTC	CASSPQPGTGGEQYF
TRBV7-9	.	TRBD1	TRBJ1-4	TGTGCCAGCAGCTTGACAGGGAGCGTTGAAAAACTGTTTTTT	CASSLTGSVEKLFF
TRBV5-1	.	TRBD2	TRBJ2-5	TGCGCCAGCAGCAGCGGCGGGGGGAACCAAGAGACCCAGTACTTC	CASSSGGGNQETQYF
TRBV30	.	TRBD1	TRBJ2-7	TGTGCCTGGAATCGGGGACAGGGATTATATTACGAGCAGTACTTC	CAWNRGQGLYYEQYF
TRBV7-9	few	.	TRBJ2-1	TGTGCCAGCAGCCGACAGGCCTACAATGAGCAGTTCTTC	CASSRQAYNEQFF
TRBV9	once	.	TRBJ2-2	TGTGCCAGCAGCGAGAGGTCTAAGGGGGAGCTGTTTTTT	CASSERSKGELFF
TRBV10-3	.	TRBD2	TRBJ2-3	TGTGCCATCCAGCGGGGGCCCCGCCACCCGAGCACAGATACGCAGTATTTT	CAIQRGPRHPSTDTQYF
TRBV13	.	TRBD2	TRBJ2-1	TGTGCCAGCAGCCTCCCTTCGACTAGCGGGGGGCCCTACAATGAGCAGTTCTTC	CASSLPSTSGGPYNEQFF
TRBV10-3	.	TRBD1	TRBJ1-1	TGTGCCATCAGACCCCCGACAGGGTCGGGTACTGAAGCTTTCTTT	CAIRPPTGSGTEAFF
TRBV6-1	few	.	TRBJ2-7	TGTGCCAGCAGTGAAGGAGTCGAGCAGTACTTC	CASSEGVEQYF
TRBV6-6	.	.	TRBJ1-4	TGTGCCAGCAGTTACACCGGGCTAAAGGGGGAAAAACTGTTTTTT	CASSYTGLKGEKLFF
TRBV11-3	.	.	TRBJ2-4	TGTGCCAGCAGCTGGGGGGAGGAGTCCATTCAGTACTTC	CASSWGEESIQYF
TRBV6-5	.	TRBD2	TRBJ2-7	TGTGCCAGCAGTTACTCATCTAGCGGGGGAAACGAGCAGTACTTC	CASSYSSSGGNEQYF
TRBV7-2	few	TRBD1	TRBJ1-2	TGTGCCAGCAGCTCGGACTACAGGGGAACGAATGGCTACACCTTC	CASSSDYRGTNGYTF
TRBV5-1	.	TRBD1	TRBJ2-5	TGCGCCAGCACCCTGTTCGGGACAGGAGACCAAGAGACCCAGTACTTC	CASTLFGTGDQETQYF
TRBV2	.	TRBD1	TRBJ2-7	TGTGCCAGCCAGGGGGCAGGAGACGAGCAGTACTTC	CASQGAGDEQYF
TRBV6-1	.	.	TRBJ2-7	TGTGCCAGCGGGAGGACAGGAAACTACGAGCAGTACTTC	CASGRTGNYEQYF
TRBV2	few	TRBD1	TRBJ1-2	TGTGCCAGCTATCGGACAGGGGAATACTATGGCTACACCTTC	CASYRTGEYYGYTF
TRBV27	once	TRBD2	TRBJ2-7	TGTGCCAGCTCCCCCGGGGGGGCTAGGTCCTACGAGCAGTACTTC	CASSPGGARSYEQYF
TRBV5-1	.	.	TRBJ1-4	TGCGCCAGCAGCTATCCAGGGAAGAACGAAAAACTGTTTTTT	CASSYPGKNEKLFF
TRBV10-1	.	.	TRBJ2-5	TGCGCCAGCAGTGGTCAGGGGTTAGAGACCCAGTACTTC	CASSGQGLETQYF
TRBV25-1	few	TRBD1	TRBJ1-1	TGTGCCAGCAGGGACAGGGGGCTCACTGAAGCTTTCTTT	CASRDRGLTEAFF
TRBV2	.	TRBD1	TRBJ1-5	TGTGCCACCGCCCTAATGCAGGGGGCTATTTCCCAGCATTTT	CATALMQGAISQHF
TRBV9	once	.	TRBJ2-2	TGTGCCAGCAGCGTAGGAGATCCGAACACCGGGGAGCTGTTTTTT	CASSVGDPNTGELFF
TRBV28	.	.	TRBJ1-6	TGTGCCAGCAGTTCCCCGACAGAAATGAGCTCCTATAATTCACCCCTCCACTTT	CASSSPTEMSSYNSPLHF
TRBV4-2	.	.	TRBJ2-7	TGTGCCAGCAGCCAAGAAGGGGGAGGGGGCTCCTACGAGCAGTACTTC	CASSQEGGGGSYEQYF
TRBV4-1	once	.	TRBJ1-6	TGCGCCAGCAGCCACCCTCCCCGGGGAAGCTCCTATAATTCACCCCTCCACTTT	CASSHPPRGSSYNSPLHF
TRBV19	.	.	TRBJ1-3	TGTGCCAGTAGTATCTCAGCCCCCACAGCAATCTCTGGAAACACCATATATTTT	CASSISAPTAISGNTIYF
TRBV30	.	.	TRBJ2-3	TGTGCCTGGCGGAATCGACTCACGCGATCAGATACGCAGTATTTT	CAWRNRLTRSDTQYF
TRBV6-5	once	TRBD1	TRBJ1-1	TGTGCCACGCTGCAGGGGGCCTCTGAAGCTTTCTTT	CATLQGASEAFF
TRBV2	.	TRBD2	TRBJ2-1	TGTGCCAGCATAGCGGGGGGGCGAGATGAGCAGTTCTTC	CASIAGGRDEQFF
TRBV5-4	.	TRBD1	TRBJ2-1	TGTGCCAGCAGGGTAGACAGGGGCTCCTACAATGAGCAGTTCTTC	CASRVDRGSYNEQFF
TRBV4-3	.	.	TRBJ2-1	TGCGCCAGCAGCCAAGAGGGGCGGGGTGGAAATGAGCAGTTCTTC	CASSQEGRGGNEQFF
TRBV9	.	.	TRBJ2-7	TGTGCCAGCAGCAAGTCTGGGGGGGCCGAGCAGTACTTC	CASSKSGGAEQYF
TRBV29-1	.	.	TRBJ1-2	TGCAGCGGAGAGGACAATCTCTATGGCTACACCTTC	CSGEDNLYGYTF
TRBV29-1	.	.	TRBJ2-7	TGCAGCGTTGCAGGCCCCAGTGCCGAGCAGTACTTC	CSVAGPSAEQYF
TRBV5-1	.	.	TRBJ1-5	TGCGCCAGCAGCTTGGAGGCAGGCTATCAGCCCCAGCATTTT	CASSLEAGYQPQHF
TRBV11-2	once	TRBD2	TRBJ2-7	TGTGCCACCGAGAGACTAGCCCGTGACTACGAGCAGTACTTC	CATERLARDYEQYF
TRBV5-6	.	.	TRBJ2-2	TGTGCCAGCCTTCGTCATTCCCGCAGGGGATGGGACACCGGGGAGCTGTTTTTT	CASLRHSRRGWDTGELFF
TRBV7-9	.	TRBD1	TRBJ1-2	TGTGCCAGCAGCGTGGGACAGGGGAGCTATGGCTACACCTTC	CASSVGQGSYGYTF
TRBV29-1	.	TRBD2	TRBJ2-1	TGCAGCGTTGAATTCCCCCTAGCGGGAGTTCCGTACTACAATGAGCAGTTCTTC	CSVEFPLAGVPYYNEQFF
TRBV27	once	TRBD2	TRBJ2-1	TGTGCCAGCAGTTTGGAGGCCGGGACTAGCGGGAGGGCCGTCCCCTGGGAGCAGTTCTTC	CASSLEAGTSGRAVPWEQFF
TRBV7-2	once	TRBD1	TRBJ1-4	TGTGCCAGCAGCTCCGGGACAGGGTGGGGTGAAAAACTGTTTTTT	CASSSGTGWGEKLFF
TRBV6-6	few	TRBD2	TRBJ2-1	TGTGCCAGCAGTTACGCCCCGGGAGGGGCCGATGTTGAGCAGTTCTTC	CASSYAPGGADVEQFF
TRBV30	.	TRBD1	TRBJ1-5	TGTGCCTGGAGTCGTCGCAGCGTGACAGGGAGCAATCAGCCCCAGCATTTT	CAWSRRSVTGSNQPQHF
TRBV10-3	.	.	TRBJ2-5	TGTGCCTCCGAGGCACAGGTGGGAGAGACCCAGTACTTC	CASEAQVGETQYF
TRBV11-2	.	.	TRBJ2-4	TGTGCCAGCAGCTCAATCAGGGTCCTCTCAAGGATTCAGTACTTC	CASSSIRVLSRIQYF
TRBV28	.	.	TRBJ1-1	TGTGCCAGCAGTTTATGGGGGCAGCGACGGTACGGCACTGAAGCTTTCTTT	CASSLWGQRRYGTEAFF
TRBV5-1	few	TRBD1	TRBJ1-1	TGCGCCAGCAGCTTGGAGCGGGCAGGGGGGAGCACTGAAGCTTTCTTT	CASSLERAGGSTEAFF